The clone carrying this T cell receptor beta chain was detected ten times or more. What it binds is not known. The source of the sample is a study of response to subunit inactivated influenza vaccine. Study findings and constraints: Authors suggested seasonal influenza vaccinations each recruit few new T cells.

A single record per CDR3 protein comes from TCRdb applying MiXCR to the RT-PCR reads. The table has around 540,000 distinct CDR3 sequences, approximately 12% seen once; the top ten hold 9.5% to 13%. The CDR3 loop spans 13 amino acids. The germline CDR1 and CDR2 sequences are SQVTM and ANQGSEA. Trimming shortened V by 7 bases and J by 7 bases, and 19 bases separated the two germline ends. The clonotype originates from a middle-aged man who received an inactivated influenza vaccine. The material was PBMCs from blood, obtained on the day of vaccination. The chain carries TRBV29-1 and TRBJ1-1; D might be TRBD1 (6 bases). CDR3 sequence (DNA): TGCAGCGCCATCAGGGCAGGGGAGGGTGAAGCTTTCTTT. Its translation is CSAIRAGEGEAFF. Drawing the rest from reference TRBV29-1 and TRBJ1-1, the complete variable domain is SAVISQKPSRDICQRGTSLTIQCQVDSQVTMMFWYRQQPGQSLTLIATANQGSEATYESGFVIDKFPISRPNLTFSTLTVSNMSPEDSSIYLCSAIRAGEGEAFFGQGTRLTVV.